The 27 T cell receptor beta chains below all came from one sample that was sequenced in a study of cytomegalovirus exposure and HLA in healthy donors. Both 60 Vbeta primers and 13 Jbeta primers went into the PCR. TCRdb's copy holds only in-frame clones and misses some; the assay was immunoSEQ multiplex PCR. Of about 95,000 clones detected, under 85% appear once; the ten largest clones hold approximately 4%. The specimen sequenced was PBMCs. Source of these receptors: a woman aged 40 to 49 in good health and CMV-seropositive.

The chain joins TRBV2 to TRBJ1-5; TRBD1 aligns across 9 bases. This CDR3 has 14 amino acids. Germline values: CDR1 SNHLY, CDR2 FYNNEI. The trim removed 1 base at V and 7 bases at J, leaving 2 bases unmatched. The CDR3 region has the DNA TGTGCCAGCAGTGAAGGACAGGGGGAACAGCCCCAGCATTTT. Protein product: CASSEGQGEQPQHF.

This chain joins TRBV11-3 and TRBJ1-1; D is unresolved. CDR1 is SGHNT, CDR2 YENEEA, per germline. This CDR3 comprises 12 residues. Trimming stripped 3 bases from V and 3 bases from J, with 5 bases between. The CDR3 loop reads CASSLRYTEAFF. The DNA of the CDR3 is TGTGCCAGCAGCTTGAGGTACACTGAAGCTTTCTTT.

V usage is TRBV5-5 and J usage is TRBJ1-2, with TRBD1 identical over 7 bases. Trimming at V came to 4 bases and at J to 4 bases, leaving 10 bases not matched to a gene. Per germline, CDR1 SGHKS and CDR2 YYEKEE (reference sequence). The CDR3 is 15 residues long. CDR3 residues: CASSIEPGQIYGYTF. The DNA for the CDR3 is TGTGCCAGCAGCATAGAACCGGGACAGATCTATGGCTACACCTTC.

This sequence joins TRBV19 and TRBJ2-1; D ambiguous. Per the germline V gene, CDR1 is LNHDA and CDR2 is SQIVND (reference sequence). This CDR3 is built from 14 residues. V lost 1 base and J 7 bases, leaving 11 bases between the germline ends. CDR3 sequence reads: CASSIASSANEQFF. Written as DNA, the CDR3 is TGTGCCAGTAGTATAGCTAGTTCGGCTAATGAGCAGTTCTTC.

This rearrangement joins TRBV5-1 to TRBJ2-3; D is possibly TRBD2 (6 bases). In germline, CDR1 is SGHRS, CDR2 YFSETQ. V shed 0 bases and J shed 5 bases, with 13 bases lying between them. The CDR3 is 15 amino acids. The CDR3 DNA reads as TGCGCCAGCAGCTTGGGCGCTAGCGTGAGAGATACGCAGTATTTT. Translation gives CASSLGASVRDTQYF.

The genes are TRBV6-5 and TRBJ2-7; D is unresolved. The CDR3 runs to 15 residues. The V gene's germline CDR1 is MNHEY and CDR2 SVGAGI. V gave up 0 bases and J gave up 0 bases, with 9 bases separating them. The DNA of the CDR3 is TGTGCCAGCAGTTACTCTGCGGATCACTCCTACGAGCAGTACTTC. Translation: CASSYSADHSYEQYF.

This chain uses TRBV6-5 with TRBJ1-4; D gene uncertain. V was clipped by 5 bases and J by 6 bases, with 10 bases between them. The CDR3 is 13 amino acids. Germline loops: CDR1 MNHEY, CDR2 SVGAGI. The CDR3 loop is CASSESRDEKLFF. In nucleotides, the CDR3 is TGTGCCAGCAGTGAGAGCCGGGATGAAAAACTGTTTTTT.

The chain joins TRBV19 to TRBJ1-1; D possibly corresponds to TRBD1 (6 bases). Germline CDR1 reads LNHDA; CDR2 reads SQIVND (reference sequence). CDR3 length: 16 amino acids. The germline V and J ends were trimmed by 4 bases and 4 bases, with 19 bases remaining between them. This chain's CDR3 is CASSRGGEGPGTEAFF. The CDR3 DNA reads TGTGCCAGTAGTAGAGGGGGGGAGGGCCCTGGCACTGAAGCTTTCTTT.

This chain connects TRBV19 to TRBJ2-6; D may be TRBD1 (6 bases). The CDR3 is 17 amino acids. Germline assignment: CDR1 LNHDA and CDR2 SQIVND (reference sequence). Deletions cut 6 bases from V and 4 bases from J, with 19 bases between. The CDR3 spells CASSPTSGAWGANVLTF. CDR3 coding DNA: TGTGCCAGTAGCCCTACCTCAGGGGCGTGGGGGGCCAACGTCCTGACTTTC.

The J gene is TRBJ1-1, the V gene TRBV7-9; D remains unclear. Trimming left V 2 bases short and J 5 bases short, with 12 bases between. The CDR3 is 14 residues long. Per germline, CDR1 SEHNR and CDR2 FQNEAQ (reference sequence). The CDR3 nucleotides read TGTGCCAGCAGCTTAACAAACAGTCCGACTGAAGCTTTCTTT. As protein: CASSLTNSPTEAFF.

The gene calls are TRBV29-1 and TRBJ2-3; 8 nucleotides agree with TRBD2. The CDR3 length is 16 residues. Germline-derived CDR1 and CDR2 are SQVTM and ANQGSEA. After removal of 0 bases from V and 4 bases from J, the junction contained 9 bases not matched to a gene. CDR3 sequence reads: CSVEEGAGVVADTQYF. The DNA for the CDR3 is TGCAGCGTTGAAGAGGGAGCGGGAGTGGTGGCAGATACGCAGTATTTT.

This clone occurred a few times. The V gene is TRBV9, the J gene TRBJ1-2, with D uncertain. Germline CDR1 SGDLS, CDR2 YYNGEE. V was cut by 4 bases and J by 7 bases, with 14 bases left in between. The CDR3 sequence is 13 residues long. CDR3 nucleotide sequence: TGTGCCAGCAGCCCTCACGGTGCACGTGGCTACACCTTC. Translating it yields CASSPHGARGYTF.

The rearrangement links TRBV11-2 to TRBJ2-3; unclear D gene. Between the trimmed V and J ends, which lost 1 base and 2 bases, there was a span of 7 bases. Germline loops: CDR1 SGHAT, CDR2 FQNNGV. The CDR3 contains 14 residues. CDR3 sequence reads: CASSLGLNTDTQYF. For the CDR3, the DNA is TGTGCCAGCAGCTTAGGACTGAACACAGATACGCAGTATTTT.

The V and J genes are TRBV19 and TRBJ2-5, with D tentatively TRBD2 (6 bases). The CDR3 is 14 residues long. Trimming cost V 4 bases and J 2 bases, with 11 bases left between them. Germline V gene sequence: CDR1 LNHDA, CDR2 SQIVND (reference sequence). In nucleotides, the CDR3 is TGTGCCAGTAGTAGGGTACTAGCACAAGAGACCCAGTACTTC. Translating gives CASSRVLAQETQYF.

The chain carries TRBV7-9 and TRBJ2-3; tentatively, D is TRBD1 (5 bases). The V end was cut by 6 bases, the J end by 2 bases, with 6 bases between. The CDR3 is 12 residues long. CDR1 and CDR2 from the germline V gene are SEHNR and FQNEAQ (reference sequence). The CDR3 spells CASRDNTDTQYF. CDR3 sequence (DNA): TGTGCCAGCAGGGACAACACAGATACGCAGTATTTT.

The genes are TRBV5-4 and TRBJ1-2, with 7 bases lining up with TRBD1. The germline V gene encodes CDR1 SGHNT and CDR2 YYREEE (reference sequence). The V and J ends lost 4 bases and 8 bases, in that order; junction bases with no gene match: 14. This CDR3 spans 15 amino acids. CDR3 sequence reads: CASSIPGQWSYGYTF. CDR3 DNA sequence: TGTGCCAGCAGCATCCCGGGACAGTGGAGTTACGGCTACACCTTC.

This chain uses TRBV5-8 with TRBJ2-5; TRBD2 matches at 13 bases. V was clipped by 5 bases and J by 1 base; unmatched bases: 8. The CDR3 runs 17 residues. Germline values: CDR1 SGHTS, CDR2 YDEGEE. CDR3 DNA sequence: TGTGCCAGCAGTCGATCCGGGACTAGCGGGGCCCAAGAGACCCAGTACTTC. This encodes CASSRSGTSGAQETQYF.

In its sample, this clone was seen once. This chain uses TRBV2 with TRBJ1-5; no definite D call. V was shortened by 10 bases and J by 5 bases, with 18 bases between the two germline ends. The CDR3 spans 14 residues. Germline V CDR1 and CDR2: SNHLY, FYNNEI. The CDR3 sequence is CATRRGQKDQPQHF. CDR3 sequence (DNA): TGTGCCACCCGGAGAGGCCAAAAAGATCAGCCCCAGCATTTT.

This clone was detected a few times. The chain has TRBV15 and TRBJ2-1; D not resolved. V was cut by 1 base and J by 0 bases, with 10 bases left in between. This CDR3 region has 16 residues. CDR1 is LNHNV and CDR2 is YYDKDF in the germline V gene (reference sequence). This chain's CDR3 is CATSRGPRSSYNEQFF. Here the CDR3 DNA reads TGTGCCACCAGCAGAGGCCCTCGGAGCTCCTACAATGAGCAGTTCTTC.

This clone has a single count. The genes are TRBV29-1 and TRBJ2-3, with a possible D match to TRBD2 (6 bases). Germline assignment: CDR1 SQVTM and CDR2 ANQGSEA. The CDR3 spans 14 residues. V lost 4 bases and J lost 4, with 15 bases in between. The CDR3 sequence: CSVVSGSGADTQYF. CDR3 in DNA: TGCAGCGTTGTTAGCGGCTCGGGGGCAGATACGCAGTATTTT.

The genes are TRBV10-3 and TRBJ2-3, with 12 bases fitting TRBD2. Per the germline V gene, CDR1 is ENHRY and CDR2 is SYGVKD. V was clipped by 4 bases and J by 0 bases; unmatched bases: 2. The CDR3 totals 16 residues. The chain's CDR3 is CAISGTSGTSTDTQYF. In DNA, the CDR3 is TGTGCCATCAGTGGGACTAGCGGGACTAGCACAGATACGCAGTATTTT.

The gene calls are TRBV10-3 and TRBJ2-1; a possible D gene is TRBD2 (5 bases). Germline CDR1 and CDR2: ENHRY and SYGVKD. This CDR3 has 14 residues. V was cut by 8 bases and J by 3 bases, with 14 bases left in between. Written as DNA, the CDR3 is TGTGCCATCCAAGGAGCGGCAGACTACAATGAGCAGTTCTTC. Amino acids: CAIQGAADYNEQFF.

This chain links TRBV19 with TRBJ2-2, with 10 bases lining up with TRBD2. Germline CDR1 LNHDA, CDR2 SQIVND (reference sequence). V lost 7 bases and J lost 5; bases outside the gene matches: 4. The CDR3 is made up of 14 amino acids. The CDR3 here is CASIAGGFTGELFF. In DNA form, the CDR3 reads TGTGCCAGTATAGCGGGAGGTTTTACCGGGGAGCTGTTTTTT.

J is TRBJ1-2 and V is TRBV28; tentative D call: TRBD1 (5 bases). CDR3 length equals 16 residues. From germline, CDR1 is MDHEN and CDR2 SYDVKM. Trimming cost V 2 bases and J 2 bases, with 15 bases left between them. CDR3 in DNA: TGTGCCAGCAGTTTAACCTTGTCAGGGCCGAACTATGGCTACACCTTC. It yields the protein CASSLTLSGPNYGYTF.

This clone was recorded a few times. CDR3 amino acids: CASSLAVGGLSYNEQFF. The CDR3 DNA is TGCGCCAGCAGCTTGGCGGTGGGAGGACTCTCCTACAATGAGCAGTTCTTC. This chain uses TRBV5-1 with TRBJ2-1, with D perhaps matching TRBD2 (6 bases). From germline, CDR1 is SGHRS and CDR2 YFSETQ. The CDR3 loop spans 17 amino acids. V lost 0 bases, J lost 0 bases, and 13 bases lay in between.

This clone was counted once. J is TRBJ2-3 and V is TRBV4-1, with 11 bases that match TRBD2. The CDR3 runs 17 residues. Germline-derived CDR1 and CDR2 are MGHRA and YSYEKL. With V trimmed by 4 bases and J by 6 bases, 12 bases remained unmatched. The CDR3 coding sequence is TGCGCCAGCAGCCCATATACGACTAGCGGGATCTTGGATACGCAGTATTTT. This codes for CASSPYTTSGILDTQYF.

The chain links TRBV6-1 to TRBJ2-7, with TRBD1 matching 12 bases. This CDR3 comprises 14 residues. The ends lost 4 bases at V and 4 bases at J; junction bases unmatched: 2. Germline CDR1 is MNHNS and CDR2 is SASEGT. CDR3 loop: CASSGDRGPYEQYF. The CDR3 nucleotides are TGTGCCAGCAGTGGGGACAGGGGGCCGTACGAGCAGTACTTC.